This T cell receptor beta chain was captured in a study of Ad26.COV2.S vaccination and SARS-CoV-2 variants. Background on the study: Into the muscle, Ad26.COV2.S was dosed once or twice, 56 days apart. Study outcomes and limitations: Substantial post-vaccination breadth of spike-specific CD8+ and CD4+ T cell responses was reported. Vaccinees and placebo recipients showed similar non-spike TCR breadth.

Treatment indicated: some 20 received Ad26.COV2.S at low or high dose, single or two shots; roughly 5 received placebo; per-sample allocation not given. On day 63 after the first injection, vaccine and placebo recipients gave samples. This vaccine is an Ad26 vector that expresses the Wuhan-strain SARS-CoV-2 spike. With regard to this clone: Antigen unknown.

TCRdb's copy holds only in-frame clones and misses some; the assay was immunoSEQ multiplex PCR. The sample contains about 350,000 clones, around 83% of which appear only once. CDR3 length: 15 residues. Germline trimming cut 4 bases from V and 4 bases from J; bases unmatched to any gene: 9. Germline V lookup: CDR1 SGHDT, CDR2 YYEEEE. The sequence was collected from a person between 18 and 60 years old who received the Ad26.COV2.S COVID-19 vaccine or a placebo. Sequencing was performed on peripheral blood, taken in a trial of Ad26.COV2.S vaccine versus placebo. J is TRBJ1-2 and V is TRBV5-6; 8 bases are shared with TRBD1. The DNA of the CDR3 is TGTGCCAGCAGCAAGGGGACAGGTACCCTCTATGGCTACACCTTC. Its protein is CASSKGTGTLYGYTF. The full variable domain, completed using reference TRBV5-6 and TRBJ1-2, is DAGVTQSPTHLIKTRGQQVTLRCSPKSGHDTVSWYQQALGQGPQFIFQYYEEEERQRGNFPDRFSGHQFPNYSSELNVNALLLGDSALYLCASSKGTGTLYGYTFGSGTRLTVV.